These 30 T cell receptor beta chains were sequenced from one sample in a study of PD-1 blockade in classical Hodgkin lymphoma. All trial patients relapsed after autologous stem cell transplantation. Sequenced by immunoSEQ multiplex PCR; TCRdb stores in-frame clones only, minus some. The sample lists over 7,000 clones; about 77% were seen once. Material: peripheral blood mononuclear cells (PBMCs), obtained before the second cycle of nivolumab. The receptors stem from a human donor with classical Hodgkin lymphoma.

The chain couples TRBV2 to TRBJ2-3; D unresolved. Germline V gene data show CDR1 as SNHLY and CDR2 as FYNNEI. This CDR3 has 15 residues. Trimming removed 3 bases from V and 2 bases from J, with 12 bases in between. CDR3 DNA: TGTGCCAGCAGTGATAAGGTCGACCCCACAGATACGCAGTATTTT. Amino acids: CASSDKVDPTDTQYF.

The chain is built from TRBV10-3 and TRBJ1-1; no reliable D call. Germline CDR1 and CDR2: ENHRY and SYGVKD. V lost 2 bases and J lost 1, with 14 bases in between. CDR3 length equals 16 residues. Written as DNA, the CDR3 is TGTGCCATCAGTGAGGTGATGGAGGGCTGGAACACTGAAGCTTTCTTT. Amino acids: CAISEVMEGWNTEAFF.

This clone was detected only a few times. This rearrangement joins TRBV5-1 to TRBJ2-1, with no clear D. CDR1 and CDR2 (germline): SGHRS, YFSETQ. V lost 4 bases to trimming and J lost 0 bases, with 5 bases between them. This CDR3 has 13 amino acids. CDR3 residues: CASSRDSYNEQFF. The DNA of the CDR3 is TGCGCCAGCAGCAGGGACTCCTACAATGAGCAGTTCTTC.

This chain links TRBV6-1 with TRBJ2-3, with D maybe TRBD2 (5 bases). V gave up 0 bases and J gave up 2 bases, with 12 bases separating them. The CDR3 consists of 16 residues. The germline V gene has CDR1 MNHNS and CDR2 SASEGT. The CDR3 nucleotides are TGTGCCAGCAGTGAAGCGCGAGCCGGGGTCACAGATACGCAGTATTTT. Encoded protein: CASSEARAGVTDTQYF.

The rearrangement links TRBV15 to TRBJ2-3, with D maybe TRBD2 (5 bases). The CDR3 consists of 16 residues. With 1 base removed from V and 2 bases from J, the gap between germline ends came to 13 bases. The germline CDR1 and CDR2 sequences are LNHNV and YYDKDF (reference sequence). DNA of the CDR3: TGTGCCACCAGCAGAGGGTGGGGAGAGAACACAGATACGCAGTATTTT. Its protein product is CATSRGWGENTDTQYF. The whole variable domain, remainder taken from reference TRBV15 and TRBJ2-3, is DAMVIQNPRYQVTQFGKPVTLSCSQTLNHNVMYWYQQKSSQAPKLLFHYYDKDFNNEADTPDNFQSRRPNTSFCFLDIRSPGLGDTAMYLCATSRGWGENTDTQYFGPGTRLTVL.

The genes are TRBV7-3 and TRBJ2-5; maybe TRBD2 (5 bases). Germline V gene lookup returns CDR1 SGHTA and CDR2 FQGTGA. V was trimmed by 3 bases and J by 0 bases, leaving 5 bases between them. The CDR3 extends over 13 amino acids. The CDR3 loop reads CASSLDYQETQYF. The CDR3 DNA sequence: TGTGCCAGCAGCTTGGACTACCAAGAGACCCAGTACTTC.

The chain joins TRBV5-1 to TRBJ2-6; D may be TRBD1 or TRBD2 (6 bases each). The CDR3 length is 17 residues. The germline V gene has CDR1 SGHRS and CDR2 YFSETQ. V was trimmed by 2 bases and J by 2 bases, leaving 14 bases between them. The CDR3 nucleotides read TGCGCCAGCAGCTTCGCCGGGGGCGCGACTGGGGCCAACGTCCTGACTTTC. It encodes CASSFAGGATGANVLTF.

The CDR3 protein is CASRMGADTPWAFF. CDR3 in DNA: TGTGCCAGTAGAATGGGAGCGGACACCCCGTGGGCTTTCTTT. The gene calls are TRBV19 and TRBJ1-1; perhaps TRBD1 as D (5 bases). The CDR3 sequence is 14 residues long. The germline V gene encodes CDR1 LNHDA and CDR2 SQIVND (reference sequence). V was cut by 6 bases and J by 11 bases, with 22 bases left in between.

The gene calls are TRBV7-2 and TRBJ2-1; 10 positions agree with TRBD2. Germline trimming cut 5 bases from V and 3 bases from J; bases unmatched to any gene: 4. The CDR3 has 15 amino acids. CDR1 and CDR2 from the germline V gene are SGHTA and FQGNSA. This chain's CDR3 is CASSLGTSDYNEQFF. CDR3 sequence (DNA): TGTGCCAGCAGCCTGGGGACTAGCGACTACAATGAGCAGTTCTTC.

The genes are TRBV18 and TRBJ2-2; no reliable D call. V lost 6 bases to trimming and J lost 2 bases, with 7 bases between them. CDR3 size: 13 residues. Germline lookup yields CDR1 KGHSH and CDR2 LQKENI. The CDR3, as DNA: TGTGCCAGCTCGGGCACAAACACCGGGGAGCTGTTTTTT. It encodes CASSGTNTGELFF.

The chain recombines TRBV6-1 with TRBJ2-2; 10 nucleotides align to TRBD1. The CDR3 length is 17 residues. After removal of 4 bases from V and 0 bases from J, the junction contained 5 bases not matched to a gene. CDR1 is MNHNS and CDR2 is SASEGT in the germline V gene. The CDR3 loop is CASSAPGTGANTGELFF. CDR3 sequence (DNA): TGTGCCAGCAGTGCCCCCGGGACAGGGGCGAACACCGGGGAGCTGTTTTTT.

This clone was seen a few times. The DNA of the CDR3 is TGTGCCAGCATGGGGATCTCCGCCGGGGAGCTGTTTTTT. Translation gives CASMGISAGELFF. This chain connects TRBV28 to TRBJ2-2; no reliable D call. Germline V CDR1 and CDR2: MDHEN, SYDVKM. The CDR3 has 13 residues. V was trimmed by 7 bases and J by 6 bases, leaving 12 bases between them.

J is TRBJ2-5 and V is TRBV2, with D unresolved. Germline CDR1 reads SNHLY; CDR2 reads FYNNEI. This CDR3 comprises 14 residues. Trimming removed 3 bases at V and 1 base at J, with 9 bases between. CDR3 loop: CASSETRLQETQYF. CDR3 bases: TGTGCCAGCAGTGAGACGCGGCTCCAAGAGACCCAGTACTTC.

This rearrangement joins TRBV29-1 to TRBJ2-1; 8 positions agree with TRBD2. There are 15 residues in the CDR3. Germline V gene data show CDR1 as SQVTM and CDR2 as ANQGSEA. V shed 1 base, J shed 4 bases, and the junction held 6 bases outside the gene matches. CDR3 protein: CSVEGVSGVYNEQFF. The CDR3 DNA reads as TGCAGCGTTGAAGGCGTTAGCGGGGTTTACAATGAGCAGTTCTTC.

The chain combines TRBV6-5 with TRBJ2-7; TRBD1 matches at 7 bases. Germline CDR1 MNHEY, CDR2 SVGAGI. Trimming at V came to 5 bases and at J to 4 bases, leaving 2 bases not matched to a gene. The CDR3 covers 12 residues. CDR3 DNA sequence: TGTGCCAGCAGTCCGACAGGGTACGAGCAGTACTTC. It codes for CASSPTGYEQYF.

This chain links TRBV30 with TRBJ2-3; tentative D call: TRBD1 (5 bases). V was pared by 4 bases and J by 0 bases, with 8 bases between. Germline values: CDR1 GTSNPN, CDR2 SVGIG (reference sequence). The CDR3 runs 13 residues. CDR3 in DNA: TGTGCCTGGACCCCAGGGAGCACAGATACGCAGTATTTT. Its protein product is CAWTPGSTDTQYF.

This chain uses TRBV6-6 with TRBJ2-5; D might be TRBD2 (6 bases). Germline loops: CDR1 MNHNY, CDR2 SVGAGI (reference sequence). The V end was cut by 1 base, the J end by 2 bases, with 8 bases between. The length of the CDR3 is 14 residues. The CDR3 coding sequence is TGTGCCAGCAGTTACTTCGGGGGACAAGAGACCCAGTACTTC. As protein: CASSYFGGQETQYF.

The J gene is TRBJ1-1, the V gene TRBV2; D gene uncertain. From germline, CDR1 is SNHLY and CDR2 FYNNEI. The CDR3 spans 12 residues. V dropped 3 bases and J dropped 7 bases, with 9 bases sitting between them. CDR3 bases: TGTGCCAGCAGTGATGAACGGAATGAAGCTTTCTTT. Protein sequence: CASSDERNEAFF.

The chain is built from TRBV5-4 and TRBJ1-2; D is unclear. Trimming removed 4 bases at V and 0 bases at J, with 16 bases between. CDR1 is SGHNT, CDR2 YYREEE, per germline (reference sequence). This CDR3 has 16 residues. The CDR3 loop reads CASSPGGRDTNYGYTF. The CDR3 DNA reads TGTGCCAGCAGCCCGGGTGGTCGCGACACTAACTATGGCTACACCTTC.

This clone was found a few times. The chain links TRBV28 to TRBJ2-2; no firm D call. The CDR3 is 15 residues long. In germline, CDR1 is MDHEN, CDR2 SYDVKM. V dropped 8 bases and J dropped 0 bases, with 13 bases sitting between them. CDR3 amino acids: CASRPTDANTGELFF. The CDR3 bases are TGTGCCAGCCGCCCCACAGACGCGAACACCGGGGAGCTGTTTTTT.

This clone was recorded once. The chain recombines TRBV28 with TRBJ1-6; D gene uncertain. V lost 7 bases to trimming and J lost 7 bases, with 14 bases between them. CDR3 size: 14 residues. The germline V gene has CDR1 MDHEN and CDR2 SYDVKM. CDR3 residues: CASNVDVVNSPLHF. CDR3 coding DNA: TGTGCCAGCAATGTGGACGTTGTGAATTCACCCCTCCACTTT.

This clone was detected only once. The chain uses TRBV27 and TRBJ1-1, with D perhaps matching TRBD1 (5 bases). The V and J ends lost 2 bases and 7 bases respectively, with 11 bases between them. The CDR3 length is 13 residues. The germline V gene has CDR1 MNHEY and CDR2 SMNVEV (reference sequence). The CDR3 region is CASSLARGDEAFF. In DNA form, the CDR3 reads TGTGCCAGCAGTTTAGCGAGGGGAGATGAAGCTTTCTTT.

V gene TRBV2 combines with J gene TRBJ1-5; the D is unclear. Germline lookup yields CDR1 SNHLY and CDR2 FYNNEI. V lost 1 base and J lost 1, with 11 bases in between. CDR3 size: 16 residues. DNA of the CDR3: TGTGCCAGCAGTGAAGTCATTCCCCTGAGCAATCAGCCCCAGCATTTT. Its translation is CASSEVIPLSNQPQHF.

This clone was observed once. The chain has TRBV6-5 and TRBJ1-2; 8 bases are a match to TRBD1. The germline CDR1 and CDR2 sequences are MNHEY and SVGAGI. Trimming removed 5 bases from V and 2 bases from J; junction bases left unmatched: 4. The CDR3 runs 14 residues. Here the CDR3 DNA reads TGTGCCAGCAGTCCAGGGGGCCGGAACTATGGCTACACCTTC. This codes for CASSPGGRNYGYTF.

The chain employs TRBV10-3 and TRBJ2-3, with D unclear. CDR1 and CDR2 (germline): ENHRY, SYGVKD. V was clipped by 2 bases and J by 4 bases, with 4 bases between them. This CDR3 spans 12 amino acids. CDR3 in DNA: TGTGCCATCAGTGAGGGGGCAGATACGCAGTATTTT. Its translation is CAISEGADTQYF.

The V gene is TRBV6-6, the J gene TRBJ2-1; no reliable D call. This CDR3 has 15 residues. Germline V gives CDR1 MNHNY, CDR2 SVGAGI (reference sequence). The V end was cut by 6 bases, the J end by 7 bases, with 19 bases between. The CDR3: CASSPAFDARNEQFF. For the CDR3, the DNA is TGTGCCAGCAGCCCGGCATTTGACGCGAGGAATGAGCAGTTCTTC.

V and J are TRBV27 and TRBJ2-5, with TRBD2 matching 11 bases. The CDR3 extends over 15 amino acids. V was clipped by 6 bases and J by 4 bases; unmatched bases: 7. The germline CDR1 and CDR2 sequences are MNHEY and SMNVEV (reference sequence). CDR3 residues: CASRTLAGGRETQYF. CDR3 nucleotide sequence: TGTGCCAGCAGAACGTTAGCGGGGGGGCGAGAGACCCAGTACTTC.

CDR3 DNA sequence: TGCGCCAGCAGCCAAGAAGAGGATAACTATGGCTACACCTTC. Encoded protein: CASSQEEDNYGYTF. The chain combines TRBV4-1 with TRBJ1-2; D uncertain. The germline V gene has CDR1 MGHRA and CDR2 YSYEKL. Between the trimmed V and J ends, which lost 0 bases and 1 base, there was a span of 6 bases. The CDR3 length is 14 residues.

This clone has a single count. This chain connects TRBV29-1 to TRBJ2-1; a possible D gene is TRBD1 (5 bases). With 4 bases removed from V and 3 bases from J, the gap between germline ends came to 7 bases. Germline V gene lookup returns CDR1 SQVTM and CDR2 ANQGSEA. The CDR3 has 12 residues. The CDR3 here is CSVVDSYNEQFF. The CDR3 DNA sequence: TGCAGCGTTGTTGACAGCTACAATGAGCAGTTCTTC.

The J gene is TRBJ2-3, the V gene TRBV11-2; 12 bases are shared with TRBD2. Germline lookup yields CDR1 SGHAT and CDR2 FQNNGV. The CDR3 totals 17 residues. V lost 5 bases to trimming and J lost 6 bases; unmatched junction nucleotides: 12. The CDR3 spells CASSARLAGVNRDTQYF. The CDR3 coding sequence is TGTGCCAGCAGCGCCCGACTAGCGGGGGTCAATAGGGATACGCAGTATTTT.